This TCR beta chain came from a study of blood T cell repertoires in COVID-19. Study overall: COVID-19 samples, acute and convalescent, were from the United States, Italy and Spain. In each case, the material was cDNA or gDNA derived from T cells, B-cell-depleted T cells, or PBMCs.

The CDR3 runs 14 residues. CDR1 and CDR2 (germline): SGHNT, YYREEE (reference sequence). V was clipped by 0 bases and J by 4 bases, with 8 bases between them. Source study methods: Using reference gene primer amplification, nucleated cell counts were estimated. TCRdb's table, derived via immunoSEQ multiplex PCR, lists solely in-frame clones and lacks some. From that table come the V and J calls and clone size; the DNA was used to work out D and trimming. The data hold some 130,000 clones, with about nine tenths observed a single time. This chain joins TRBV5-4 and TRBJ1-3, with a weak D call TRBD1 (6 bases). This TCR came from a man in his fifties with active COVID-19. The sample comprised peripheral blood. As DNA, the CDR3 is TGTGCCAGCAGCTTGGCAGGGGCGGGAAACACCATATATTTT. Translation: CASSLAGAGNTIYF.